This T cell receptor beta chain was recovered during a study of a mutant IDH1 vaccine in newly diagnosed glioma. About the research overall: Patients got their first vaccination 4-6 weeks after radiotherapy alone, or with temozolomide cycles. Most patients had received both radiotherapy and temozolomide, the prior options being radiotherapy, temozolomide, or both.

The table came from immunoSEQ multiplex PCR; TCRdb's copy has only in-frame clones and leaves some out. Here the sample spans more than 50,000 clones, about 65% being singletons. Time point in this sample: week 47, end of study. The study gave 300 ug of mutant IDH1 20-mer peptide per vaccine dose, with topical imiquimod. Patients had eight vaccinations, in weeks 1, 3, 5, 7, 11, 15, 19 and 23. Regarding this clone: Its cognate antigen is unknown.

Points from the study as a whole: Evidence of vaccine-induced immune responses was documented in 80% to 95% of patients.

In germline, CDR1 is LGHNA, CDR2 YNFKEQ. The CDR3 length is 16 residues. V trimming: 2 bases; J trimming: 3 bases; junction bases outside the gene matches: 6. The TCR originated in a man between 35 and 55 years old with glioma. Some clones in this sample may be carry-over from other donors' samples. This sample comprised peripheral blood mononuclear cells (PBMCs), obtained from a glioma patient whose treatment included an IDH1 peptide vaccine. The chain has TRBV4-2 and TRBJ1-5, with 8 bases matching TRBD1. CDR3 sequence (DNA): TGTGCCAGCAGCCAAACCCAGGGGGCTATCAATCAGCCCCAGCATTTT. Amino acid sequence: CASSQTQGAINQPQHF.